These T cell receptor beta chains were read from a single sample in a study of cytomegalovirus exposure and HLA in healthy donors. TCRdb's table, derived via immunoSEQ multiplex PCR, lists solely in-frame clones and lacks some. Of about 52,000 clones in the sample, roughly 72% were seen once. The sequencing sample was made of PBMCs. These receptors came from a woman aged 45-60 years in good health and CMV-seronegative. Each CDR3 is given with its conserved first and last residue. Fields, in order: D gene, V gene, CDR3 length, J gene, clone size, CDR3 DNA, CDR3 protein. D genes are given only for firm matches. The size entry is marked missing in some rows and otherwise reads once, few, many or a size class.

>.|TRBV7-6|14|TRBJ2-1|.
TGTGCCAGCAGCTCCAGCGGGTCCTTCAATGAGCAGTTCTTC
CASSSSGSFNEQFF
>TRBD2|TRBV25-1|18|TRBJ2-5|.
TGTGCCAGCAGTGAATCGGGAGCGGGGGGCGATCTCCAAGAGACCCAGTACTTC
CASSESGAGGDLQETQYF
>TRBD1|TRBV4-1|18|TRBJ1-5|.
TGCGCCAGCAGCCAAGATGGGACAGGGTACATCTCGGATCAGCCCCAGCATTTT
CASSQDGTGYISDQPQHF
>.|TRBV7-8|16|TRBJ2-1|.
TGTGCCAGCAGCTTAGAATCAGGCTCCTCCGGGGGTGAGCAGTTCTTC
CASSLESGSSGGEQFF
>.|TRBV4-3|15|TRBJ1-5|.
TGCGCCAGCAGCCAAGAGCGGCGGGATAATCAGCCCCAGCATTTT
CASSQERRDNQPQHF
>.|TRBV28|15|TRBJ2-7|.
TGTGCCAGCAGTTTCGGCGGCCTCCTCTCCTACGAGCAGTACTTC
CASSFGGLLSYEQYF
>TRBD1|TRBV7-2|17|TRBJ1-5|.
TGTGCCAGCAGCTCCGAACCCGGGACAGATAGCAATCAGCCCCAGCATTTT
CASSSEPGTDSNQPQHF
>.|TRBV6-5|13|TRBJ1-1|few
TGTGCCAGCAGTTACGGGGGGGGCACTGAAGCTTTCTTT
CASSYGGGTEAFF
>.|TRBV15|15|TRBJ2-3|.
TGTGCCACCAGCAGAGGTACCGGGGGAGAGAATACGCAGTATTTT
CATSRGTGGENTQYF
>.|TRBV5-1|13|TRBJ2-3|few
TGCGCCAGCAGCTTTCCGGGGGAAGATACGCAGTATTTT
CASSFPGEDTQYF
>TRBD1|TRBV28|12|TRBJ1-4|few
TGTGCCAGCTGGGGACAGGGTGAAAAACTGTTTTTT
CASWGQGEKLFF
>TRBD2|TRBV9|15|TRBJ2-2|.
TGTGCCAGCAGTCAGGGACTAGAGGCCACCGGGGAGCTGTTTTTT
CASSQGLEATGELFF
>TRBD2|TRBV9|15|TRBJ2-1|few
TGTGCCAGCAGCCCGCGGACTAGCGGCTACAATGAGCAGTTCTTC
CASSPRTSGYNEQFF
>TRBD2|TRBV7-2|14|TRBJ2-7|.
TGTGCCAGCAGCAGATCAGCGGGGCCCTACGAGCAGTACTTC
CASSRSAGPYEQYF
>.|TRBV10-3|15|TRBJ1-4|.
TGTGCCATCAGTGACTCTACAGGGACTAATGAAAAACTGTTTTTT
CAISDSTGTNEKLFF
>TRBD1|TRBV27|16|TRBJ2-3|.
TGTGCCACCAGGCCGGGCAGGGGGATATTAACAGATACGCAGTATTTT
CATRPGRGILTDTQYF
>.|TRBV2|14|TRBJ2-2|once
TGTGCCAGCAGTGAGACACTTCAGACCGGGGAGCTGTTTTTT
CASSETLQTGELFF
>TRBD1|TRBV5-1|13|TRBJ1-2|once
TGCGCCAGCAGCAGAGGGACAGGGGAATTGGAGACCTTC
CASSRGTGELETF
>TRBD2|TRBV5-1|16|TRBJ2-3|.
TGCGCCAGCAGCCAAGGACTAGCGGGAGGAATAGATACGCAGTATTTT
CASSQGLAGGIDTQYF
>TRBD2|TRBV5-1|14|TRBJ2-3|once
TGCGCCAGCAGCCCATTCGGGGGGGCAGATACGCAGTATTTT
CASSPFGGADTQYF
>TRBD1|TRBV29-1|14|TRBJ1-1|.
TGCAGCGTTGAAATAAACTCCAGGGGGCGCGGAGCTTTCTTT
CSVEINSRGRGAFF
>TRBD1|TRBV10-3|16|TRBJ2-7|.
TGTGCCATCAGACAACCATCCGGGACAGATCCCTACGAGCAGTACTTC
CAIRQPSGTDPYEQYF
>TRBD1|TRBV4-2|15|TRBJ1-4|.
TGTGCCAGCAGCCAAGACGGGACAGCTAATGAAAAACTGTTTTTT
CASSQDGTANEKLFF
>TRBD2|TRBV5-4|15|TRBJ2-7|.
TGTGCCAGCAGCCCAGGGACTAGCGGGGTATACGAGCAGTACTTC
CASSPGTSGVYEQYF
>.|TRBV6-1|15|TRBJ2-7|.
TGTGCCAGCAGTCCTGGGGGGACGGAGTCCTACGAGCAGTACTTC
CASSPGGTESYEQYF
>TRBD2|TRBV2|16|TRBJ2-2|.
TGTGCCAGCAGTGAACGCGGGAGGGCCAACACCGGGGAGCTGTTTTTT
CASSERGRANTGELFF
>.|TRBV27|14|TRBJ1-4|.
TGTGCCAGCAGTTTGTCGGCTGGGGCTGAAAAACTGTTTTTT
CASSLSAGAEKLFF
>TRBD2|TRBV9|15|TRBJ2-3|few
TGTGCCAGCAGCTCAGGCGGGGGTGGCACAGATACGCAGTATTTT
CASSSGGGGTDTQYF